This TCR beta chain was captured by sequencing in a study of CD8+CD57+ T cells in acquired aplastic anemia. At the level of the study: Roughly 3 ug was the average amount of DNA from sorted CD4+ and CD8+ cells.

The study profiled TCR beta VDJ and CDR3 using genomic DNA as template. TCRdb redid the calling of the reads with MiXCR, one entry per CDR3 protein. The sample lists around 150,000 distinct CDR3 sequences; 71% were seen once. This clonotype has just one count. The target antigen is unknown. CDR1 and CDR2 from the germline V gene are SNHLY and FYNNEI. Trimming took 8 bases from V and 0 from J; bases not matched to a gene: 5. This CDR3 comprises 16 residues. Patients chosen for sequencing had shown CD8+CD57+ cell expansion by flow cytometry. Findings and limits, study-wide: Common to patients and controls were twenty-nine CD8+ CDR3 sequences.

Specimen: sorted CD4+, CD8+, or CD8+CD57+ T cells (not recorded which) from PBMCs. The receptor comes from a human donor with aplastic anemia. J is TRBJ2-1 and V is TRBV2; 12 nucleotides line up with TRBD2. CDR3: CASRTSGASSYNEQFF. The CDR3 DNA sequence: TGTGCCAGCCGGACTAGCGGGGCGAGCTCCTACAATGAGCAGTTCTTC.